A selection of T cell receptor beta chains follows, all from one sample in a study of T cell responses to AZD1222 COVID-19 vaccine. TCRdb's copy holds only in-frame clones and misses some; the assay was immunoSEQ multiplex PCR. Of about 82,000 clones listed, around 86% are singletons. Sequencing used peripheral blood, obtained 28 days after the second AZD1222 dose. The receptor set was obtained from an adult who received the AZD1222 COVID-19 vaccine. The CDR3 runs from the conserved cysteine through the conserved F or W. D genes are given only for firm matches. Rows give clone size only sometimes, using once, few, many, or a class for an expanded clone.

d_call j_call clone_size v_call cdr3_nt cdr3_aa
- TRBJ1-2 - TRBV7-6 TGTGCCAGCAGCTTAGCGCGGACGGACTTAGATGGCTACACCTTC CASSLARTDLDGYTF
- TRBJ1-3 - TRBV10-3 TGTGCCATCAAAGGGCTCTTGGACACCATATATTTT CAIKGLLDTIYF
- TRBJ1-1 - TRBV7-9 TGTGCCAGCAGCTTACAATCCTCAGGTTTAGGAGTTTTAGCTTTCTTT CASSLQSSGLGVLAFF
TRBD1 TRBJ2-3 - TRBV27 TGTGCCAGCAGTTTGGTCAGGGGGCTTACAGATACGCAGTATTTT CASSLVRGLTDTQYF
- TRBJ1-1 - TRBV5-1 TGCGCCAGCAGCTTTGGGCCAGGAGCTAACACTGAAGCTTTCTTT CASSFGPGANTEAFF
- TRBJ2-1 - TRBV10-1 TGCGCCAGCAGCGGCAGGGCGAATGAGCAGTTCTTC CASSGRANEQFF
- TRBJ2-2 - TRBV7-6 TGTGCCAGCAGCTTAGCGGCGGAACCGAACACCGGGGAGCTGTTTTTT CASSLAAEPNTGELFF
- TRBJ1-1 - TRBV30 TGTGCCTGGAGTCCTGACAGACAGAACACTGAAGCTTTCTTT CAWSPDRQNTEAFF
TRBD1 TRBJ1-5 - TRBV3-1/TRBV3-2 TGTGCCAGCAGCCACGGCAGGGGGTTGTTGGGGCAGCCCCAGCATTTT CASSHGRGLLGQPQHF
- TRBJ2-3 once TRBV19 TGTGCCAGTAGTATGGGAGACAGAGATCCAGATACGCAGTATTTT CASSMGDRDPDTQYF
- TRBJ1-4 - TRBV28 TGTGCCAGCCGTGGGTTCGGGAAGGGTGAAAAACTGTTTTTT CASRGFGKGEKLFF
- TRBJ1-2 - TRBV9 TGTGCCAGCAGACTGCTAGGGGCAGGGGACTATGGCTACACCTTC CASRLLGAGDYGYTF
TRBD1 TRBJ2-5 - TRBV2 TGTGCCAGTGGGTGGGAACAGGGGATCCAAGAGACCCAGTACTTC CASGWEQGIQETQYF
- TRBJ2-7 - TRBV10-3 TGTGCCATCAGTGAAATGGTGGAGCAGTACTTC CAISEMVEQYF
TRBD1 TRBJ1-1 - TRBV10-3 TGTGCCATCTCGTGGGACAGGGGAGCTCCTGAAGCTTTCTTT CAISWDRGAPEAFF
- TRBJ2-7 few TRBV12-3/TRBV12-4 TGTGCCAGCAGGAAGGGACTCCTCTACGAGCAGTACTTC CASRKGLLYEQYF
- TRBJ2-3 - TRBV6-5 TGTGCCAGCAGCCAGCCCGCCACAGATACGCAGTATTTT CASSQPATDTQYF
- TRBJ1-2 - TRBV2 TGTGCCAGCAGTGAATTAGTTCGGTATGGCTACACCTTC CASSELVRYGYTF
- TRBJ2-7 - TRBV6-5 TGTGCCAGCAGGTTGGGTTCAGGGGTCGCCTACGAGCAGTACTTC CASRLGSGVAYEQYF
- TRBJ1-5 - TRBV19 TGTGCCAGTAGGTTCAGGGTTTCATATGGGCAGCCCCAGCATTTT CASRFRVSYGQPQHF
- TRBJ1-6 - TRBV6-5 TGTGCCAGCAGTTACTCGACGGGCAGGCTTTTTTCACCCCTCCACTTT CASSYSTGRLFSPLHF
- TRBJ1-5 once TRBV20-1 TGCAGTGCTAGTTTGGGGATTCGAAATAGCAATCAGCCCCAGCATTTT CSASLGIRNSNQPQHF
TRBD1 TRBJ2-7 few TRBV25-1 TGTGCCAGCAGTGATTCACAGGGGTACGAGCAGTACTTC CASSDSQGYEQYF
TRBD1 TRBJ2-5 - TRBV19 TGTGCCAGTAGTATTATGGGGACAGGGGTAACAGAGACCCAGTACTTC CASSIMGTGVTETQYF
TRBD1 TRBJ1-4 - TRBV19 TGTGCCAGTAGTGAAGTGACAGGGTTTAATGAAAAACTGTTTTTT CASSEVTGFNEKLFF
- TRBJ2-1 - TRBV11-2 TGTGCCAGCAGCTTAGATTATACGTTGAATGAGCAGTTCTTC CASSLDYTLNEQFF
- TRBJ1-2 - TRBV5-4 TGTGCCAGCAGCTTGGTTCAGGGTTATGGCTACACCTTC CASSLVQGYGYTF
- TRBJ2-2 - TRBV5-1 TGCGCCAGCAGCTTAGTCGGGGTGAACGGGGAGCTGTTTTTT CASSLVGVNGELFF
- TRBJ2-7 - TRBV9 TGTGCCAGCAATAATTTCTGGGACGCTTCCTACGAGCAGTACTTC CASNNFWDASYEQYF
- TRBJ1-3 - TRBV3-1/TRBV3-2 TGTGCCAGCAGCCTGGGTGCGGGAAACACCATATATTTT CASSLGAGNTIYF
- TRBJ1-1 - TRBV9 TGTGCCAGCAGCGTAGCTAGGGGCACTGAAGCTTTCTTT CASSVARGTEAFF
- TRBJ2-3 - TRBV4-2 TGTGCCAGCAGCCGGCCGGGATTCCGCACAGATACGCAGTATTTT CASSRPGFRTDTQYF
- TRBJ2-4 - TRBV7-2 TGTGCCAGCAGCTTTGAGGGAGGAAACATTCAGTACTTC CASSFEGGNIQYF
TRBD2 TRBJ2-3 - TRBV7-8 TGTGCCAGCAGGCGGCGGCGCGGGGGGTTAGATACGCAGTATTTT CASRRRRGGLDTQYF
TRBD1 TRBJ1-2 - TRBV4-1 TGCGCCAGCAGCCAAGGGTCAGGGGGGGTTGGCTACACCTTC CASSQGSGGVGYTF
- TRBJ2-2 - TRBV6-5 TGTGCCAGCAGCCGGACAGTAACCGGGGAGCTGTTTTTT CASSRTVTGELFF
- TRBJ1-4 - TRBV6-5 TGTGCCAGCAGGTCACCAAGCGGATATAATGAAAAACTGTTTTTT CASRSPSGYNEKLFF
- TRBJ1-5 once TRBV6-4 TGTGCCAGCAGTGGCGGACGGTTGTGGCAGCCCCAGCATTTT CASSGGRLWQPQHF
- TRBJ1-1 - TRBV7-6 TGTGCCAGCAAAGGAGGGCAGGCCGGCGGAGCTTTCTTT CASKGGQAGGAFF
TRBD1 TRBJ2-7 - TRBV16 TGTGCCAGCAGCGAAGCAGGGGGTGGCTCCTACGAGCAGTACTTC CASSEAGGGSYEQYF
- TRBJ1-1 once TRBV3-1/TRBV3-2 TGTGCCAGCAGCCAAGAAGGGGGACGGGAAAACACTGAAGCTTTCTTT CASSQEGGRENTEAFF
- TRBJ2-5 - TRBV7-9 TGTGCCAGCAGCCTAGAACGGGCCGGGGCCTACTACTTC CASSLERAGAYYF
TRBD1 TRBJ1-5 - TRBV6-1 TGTGCCAGCAGTGAAGCGCGAGGGACAGGGGGCAATCAGCCCCAGCATTTT CASSEARGTGGNQPQHF
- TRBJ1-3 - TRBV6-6 TGTGCCAGCAGTTACTCGACGTGGGGGCCTGGAAACACCATATATTTT CASSYSTWGPGNTIYF
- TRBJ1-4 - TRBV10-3 TGTGCCATCAGATCCGGGACGACGGATGAAAAACTGTTTTTT CAIRSGTTDEKLFF
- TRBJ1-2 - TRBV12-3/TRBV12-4 TGTGCCAGCAGTACCATCGGACCGGGTGGCTACACCTTC CASSTIGPGGYTF
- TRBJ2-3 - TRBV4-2 TGTGCCAGCAGCCAAGCTAGGGTTGGAGCAGATACGCAGTATTTT CASSQARVGADTQYF
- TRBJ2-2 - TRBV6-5 TGTGCCAGCAGTAAGGACGTGATAAACACCGGGGAGCTGTTTTTT CASSKDVINTGELFF
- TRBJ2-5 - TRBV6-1 TGTGCCAGCAGTGATGAGGGGACCCAGTACTTC CASSDEGTQYF
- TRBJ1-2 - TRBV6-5 TGTGCCAGCAGTTACGGACGTTTTGGCTATGGCTACACCTTC CASSYGRFGYGYTF
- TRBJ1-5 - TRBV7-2 TGTGCCAGCAGCTTACAGGCTGGGGGGCGGGGGCAGCCCCAGCATTTT CASSLQAGGRGQPQHF
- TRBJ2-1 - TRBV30 TGTGCCTGGAGATTAGATGCTGGGGAGCAGTTCTTC CAWRLDAGEQFF
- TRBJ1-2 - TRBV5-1 TGCGCCAGCAGCTTAGGTCTCGGGAAGGAGAGTGGCTACACCTTC CASSLGLGKESGYTF
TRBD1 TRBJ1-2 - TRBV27 TGTGCCAGCAGCTCCTCACAGGGGGCGCGAGACTATGGCTACACCTTC CASSSSQGARDYGYTF
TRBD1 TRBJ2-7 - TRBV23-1 TGCGCCAGCGGCTTAGGGACAGGGTTGAACGAGCAGTACTTC CASGLGTGLNEQYF
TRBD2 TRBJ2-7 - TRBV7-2 TGTGCCAGCAGCCGTAGCGGGGGGGTTGCTCACGAGCAGTACTTC CASSRSGGVAHEQYF
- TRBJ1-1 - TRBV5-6 TGTGCCAGCAGCTTGGTGGGGGGTCAGAATGAAGCTTTCTTT CASSLVGGQNEAFF